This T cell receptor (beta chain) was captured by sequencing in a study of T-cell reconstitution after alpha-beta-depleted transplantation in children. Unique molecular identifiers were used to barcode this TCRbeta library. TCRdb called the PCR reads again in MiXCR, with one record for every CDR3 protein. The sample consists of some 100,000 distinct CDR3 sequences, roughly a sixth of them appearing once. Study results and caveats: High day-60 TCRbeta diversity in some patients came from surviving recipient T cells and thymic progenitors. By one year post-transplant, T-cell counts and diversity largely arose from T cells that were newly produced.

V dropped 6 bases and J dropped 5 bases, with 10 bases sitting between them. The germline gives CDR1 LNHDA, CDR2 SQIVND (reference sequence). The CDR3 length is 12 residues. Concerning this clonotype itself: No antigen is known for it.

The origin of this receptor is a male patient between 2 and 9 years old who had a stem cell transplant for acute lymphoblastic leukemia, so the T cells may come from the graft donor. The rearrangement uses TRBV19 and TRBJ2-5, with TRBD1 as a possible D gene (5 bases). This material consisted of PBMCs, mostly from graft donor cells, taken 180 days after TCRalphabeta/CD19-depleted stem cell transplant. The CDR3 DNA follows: TGTGCCAGTAGCAGGGTCGGGGAGACCCAGTACTTC. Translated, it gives CASSRVGETQYF.